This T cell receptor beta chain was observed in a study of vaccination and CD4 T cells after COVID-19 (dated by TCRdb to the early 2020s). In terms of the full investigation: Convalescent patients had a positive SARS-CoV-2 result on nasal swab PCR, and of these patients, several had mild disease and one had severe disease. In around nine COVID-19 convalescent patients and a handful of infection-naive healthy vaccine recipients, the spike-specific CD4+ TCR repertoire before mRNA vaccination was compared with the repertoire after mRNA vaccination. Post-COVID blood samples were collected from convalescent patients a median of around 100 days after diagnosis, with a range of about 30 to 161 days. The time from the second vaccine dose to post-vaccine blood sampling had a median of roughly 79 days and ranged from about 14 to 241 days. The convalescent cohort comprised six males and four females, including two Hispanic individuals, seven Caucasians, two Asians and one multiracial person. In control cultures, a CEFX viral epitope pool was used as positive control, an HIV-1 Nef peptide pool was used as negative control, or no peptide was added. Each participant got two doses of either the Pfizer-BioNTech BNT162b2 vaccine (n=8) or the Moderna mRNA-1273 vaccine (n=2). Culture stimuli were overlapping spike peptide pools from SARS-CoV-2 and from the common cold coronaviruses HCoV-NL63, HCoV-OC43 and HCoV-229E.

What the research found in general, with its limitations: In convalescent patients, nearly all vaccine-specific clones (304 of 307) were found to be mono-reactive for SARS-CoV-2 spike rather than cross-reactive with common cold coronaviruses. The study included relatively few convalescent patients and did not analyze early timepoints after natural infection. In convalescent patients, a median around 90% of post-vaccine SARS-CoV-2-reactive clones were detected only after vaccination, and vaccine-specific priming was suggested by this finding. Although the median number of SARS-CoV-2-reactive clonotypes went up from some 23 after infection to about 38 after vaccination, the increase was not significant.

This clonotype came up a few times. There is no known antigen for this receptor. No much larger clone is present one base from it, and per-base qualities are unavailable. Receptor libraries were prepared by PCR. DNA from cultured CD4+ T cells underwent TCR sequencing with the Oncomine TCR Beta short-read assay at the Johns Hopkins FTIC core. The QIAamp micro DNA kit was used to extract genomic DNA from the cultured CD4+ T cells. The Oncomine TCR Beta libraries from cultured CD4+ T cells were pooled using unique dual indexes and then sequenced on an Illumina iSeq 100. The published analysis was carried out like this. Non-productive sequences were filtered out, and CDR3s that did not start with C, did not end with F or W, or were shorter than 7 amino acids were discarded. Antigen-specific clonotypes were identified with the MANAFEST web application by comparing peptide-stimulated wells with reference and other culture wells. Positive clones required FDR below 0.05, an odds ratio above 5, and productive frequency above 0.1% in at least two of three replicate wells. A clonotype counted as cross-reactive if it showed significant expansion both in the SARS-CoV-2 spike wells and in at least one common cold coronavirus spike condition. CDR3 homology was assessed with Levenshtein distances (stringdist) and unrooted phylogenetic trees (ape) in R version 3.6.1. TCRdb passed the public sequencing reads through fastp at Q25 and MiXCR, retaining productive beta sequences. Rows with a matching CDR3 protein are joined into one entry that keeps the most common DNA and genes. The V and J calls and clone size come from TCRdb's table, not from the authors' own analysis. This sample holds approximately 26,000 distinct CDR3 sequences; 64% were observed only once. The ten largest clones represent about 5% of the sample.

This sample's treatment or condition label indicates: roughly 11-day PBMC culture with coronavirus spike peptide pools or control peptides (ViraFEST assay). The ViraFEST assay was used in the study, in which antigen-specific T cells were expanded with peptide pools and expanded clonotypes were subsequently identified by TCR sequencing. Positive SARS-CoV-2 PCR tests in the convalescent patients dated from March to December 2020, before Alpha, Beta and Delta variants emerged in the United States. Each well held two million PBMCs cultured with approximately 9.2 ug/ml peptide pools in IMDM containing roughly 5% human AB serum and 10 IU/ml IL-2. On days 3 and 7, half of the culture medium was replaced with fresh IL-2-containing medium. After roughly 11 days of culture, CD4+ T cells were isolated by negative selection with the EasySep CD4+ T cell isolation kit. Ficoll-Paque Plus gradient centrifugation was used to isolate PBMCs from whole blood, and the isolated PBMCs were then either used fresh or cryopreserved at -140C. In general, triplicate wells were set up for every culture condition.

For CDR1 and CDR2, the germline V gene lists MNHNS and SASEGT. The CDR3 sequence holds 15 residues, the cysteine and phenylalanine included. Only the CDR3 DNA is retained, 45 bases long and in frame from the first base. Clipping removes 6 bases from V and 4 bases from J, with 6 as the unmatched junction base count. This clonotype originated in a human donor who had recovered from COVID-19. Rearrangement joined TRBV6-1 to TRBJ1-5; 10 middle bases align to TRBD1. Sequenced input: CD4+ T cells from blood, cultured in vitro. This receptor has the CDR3 CASRVDRGRNQPQHF. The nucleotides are TGTGCCAGCAGAGTCGACAGGGGGCGAAATCAGCCCCAGCATTTT.